This T cell receptor beta chain was captured by sequencing in a study of radiotherapy plus CTLA-4 blockade in lung cancer. Study overall: Objective responses were seen in around 20% of patients, disease control in roughly 30%.

The germline CDR1 and CDR2 sequences are LGHNA and YSLEER. The CDR3 has 13 amino acids. Trimming stripped 4 bases from V and 8 bases from J, with 14 bases between. Data came from immunoSEQ multiplex PCR; TCRdb stores just in-frame clones and leaves some out. The sample lists tens of thousands of clones; around 78% were seen once. The clonotype was recovered from a human donor with non-small cell lung cancer who had a partial response to radiotherapy plus ipilimumab. Some clones in this sample may be carry-over from other donors' samples. The chain employs TRBV4-3 and TRBJ1-2; no firm D call. The input for sequencing was peripheral blood, taken from a patient treated with radiotherapy plus ipilimumab. CDR3 DNA sequence: TGCGCCAGCAGCCTCGGACTCTCGGGAGGCTACACCTTC. Its protein product is CASSLGLSGGYTF.